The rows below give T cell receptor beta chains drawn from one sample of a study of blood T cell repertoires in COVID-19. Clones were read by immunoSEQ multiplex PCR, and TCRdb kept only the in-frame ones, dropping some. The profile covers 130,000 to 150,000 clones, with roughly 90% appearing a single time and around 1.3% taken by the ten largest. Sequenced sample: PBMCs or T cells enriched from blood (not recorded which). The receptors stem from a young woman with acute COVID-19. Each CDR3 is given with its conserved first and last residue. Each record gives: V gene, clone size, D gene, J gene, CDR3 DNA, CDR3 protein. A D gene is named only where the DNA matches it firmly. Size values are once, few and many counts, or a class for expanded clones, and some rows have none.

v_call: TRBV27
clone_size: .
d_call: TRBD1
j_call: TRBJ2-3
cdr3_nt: TGTGCCAGCAGTTCCCGGGGACAGTGGGGGGATACGCAGTATTTT
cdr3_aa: CASSSRGQWGDTQYF

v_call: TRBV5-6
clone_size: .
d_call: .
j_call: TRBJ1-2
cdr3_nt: TGTGCCAGCAGCTTGGATATCCGTATTAACTATGGCTACACCTTC
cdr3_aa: CASSLDIRINYGYTF

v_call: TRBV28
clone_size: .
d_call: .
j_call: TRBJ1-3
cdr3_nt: TGTGCCAGCAGTGCACAGGACTACTCTGGAAACACCATATATTTT
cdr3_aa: CASSAQDYSGNTIYF

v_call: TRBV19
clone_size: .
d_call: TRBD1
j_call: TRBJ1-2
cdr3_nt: TGTGCCAGTAGTTCCAGGGGGCAGGTGGATGGCTACACCTTC
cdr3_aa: CASSSRGQVDGYTF

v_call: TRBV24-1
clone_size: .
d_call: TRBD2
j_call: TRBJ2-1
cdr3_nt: TGTGCCACCAGTGGGCGGGAGGTTCGGAATGAGCAGTTCTTC
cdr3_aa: CATSGREVRNEQFF

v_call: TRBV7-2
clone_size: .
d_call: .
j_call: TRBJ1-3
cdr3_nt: TGTGCCAGCAGCTTAGATTGGGGCTTCTCTGGAAACACCATATATTTT
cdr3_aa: CASSLDWGFSGNTIYF

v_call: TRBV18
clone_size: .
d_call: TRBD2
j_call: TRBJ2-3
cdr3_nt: TGTGCCAGCTCACCTTCGATAGCGGGAGGTGGCACAGATACGCAGTATTTT
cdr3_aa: CASSPSIAGGGTDTQYF

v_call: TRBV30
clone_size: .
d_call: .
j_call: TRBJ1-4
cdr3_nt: TGTGCCTGGACGGACAGTGAAAAACTGTTTTTT
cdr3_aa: CAWTDSEKLFF

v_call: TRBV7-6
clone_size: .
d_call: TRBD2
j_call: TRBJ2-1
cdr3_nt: TGTGCCAGCAGCACGAGGAGCGGGAGGGTTAATGAGCAGTTCTTC
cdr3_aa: CASSTRSGRVNEQFF

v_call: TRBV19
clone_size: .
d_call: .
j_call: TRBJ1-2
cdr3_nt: TGTGCCAGTAGTACGACGACTATACGGCTTGAGTATGGCTACACCTTC
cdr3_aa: CASSTTTIRLEYGYTF

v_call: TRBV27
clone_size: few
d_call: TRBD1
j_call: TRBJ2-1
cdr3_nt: TGTGCCAGCAGTTCCTACAGGGGCACCTACAATGAGCAGTTCTTC
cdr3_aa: CASSSYRGTYNEQFF

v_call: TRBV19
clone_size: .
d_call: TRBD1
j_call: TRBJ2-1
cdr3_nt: TGTGCCAGTACTGTTCGGTTTGAGGGGGCAGCTTACAATGAGCAGTTCTTC
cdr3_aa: CASTVRFEGAAYNEQFF

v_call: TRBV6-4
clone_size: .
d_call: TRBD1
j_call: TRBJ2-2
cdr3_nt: TGTGCCAGCAGTGATGATACAGGGGTCGGGAACACCGGGGAGCTGTTTTTT
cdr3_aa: CASSDDTGVGNTGELFF

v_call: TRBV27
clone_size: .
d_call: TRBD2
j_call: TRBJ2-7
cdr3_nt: TGTGCCAGCAGTTTAGTTTCCGGGACTAGCGGGAGAACCTACGAGCAGTACTTC
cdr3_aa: CASSLVSGTSGRTYEQYF

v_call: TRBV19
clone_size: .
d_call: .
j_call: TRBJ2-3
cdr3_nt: TGTGCCAGTAGTCCGGGACTCACGGGGGATACGCAGTATTTT
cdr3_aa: CASSPGLTGDTQYF

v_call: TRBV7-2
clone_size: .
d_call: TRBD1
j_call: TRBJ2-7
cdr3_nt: TGTGCCAGCAGCCAGACAGGGGTGTACGAGCAGTACTTC
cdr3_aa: CASSQTGVYEQYF

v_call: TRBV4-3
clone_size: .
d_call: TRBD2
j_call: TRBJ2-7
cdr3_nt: TGCGCCAGCAGCCAAGTACACAGGGTCGGACTAGCGTCTTACGAGCAGTACTTC
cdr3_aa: CASSQVHRVGLASYEQYF

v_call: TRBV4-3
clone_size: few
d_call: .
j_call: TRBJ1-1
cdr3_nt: TGCGCCAGCAGCCAAGGAGGTTTGAACACTGAAGCTTTCTTT
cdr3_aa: CASSQGGLNTEAFF

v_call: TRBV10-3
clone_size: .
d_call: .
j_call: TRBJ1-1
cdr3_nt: TGTGCCATCAGTGAGGGGAGGTCAGGCGGGAACACTGAAGCTTTCTTT
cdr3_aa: CAISEGRSGGNTEAFF

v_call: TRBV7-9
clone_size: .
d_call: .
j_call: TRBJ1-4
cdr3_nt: TGTGCCAGCACCCTAACGTCTAGGGAGGAAGAAAAACTGTTTTTT
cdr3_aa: CASTLTSREEEKLFF

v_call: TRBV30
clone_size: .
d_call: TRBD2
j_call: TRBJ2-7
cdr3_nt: TGTGCCTGTGCTTGGGACTACGGCGAGCAGTACTTC
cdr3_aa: CACAWDYGEQYF

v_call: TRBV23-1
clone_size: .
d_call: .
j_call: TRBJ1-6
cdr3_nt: TGCGCCAGCGGACTAACCGGAGTGAATAATTCACCCCTCCACTTT
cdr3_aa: CASGLTGVNNSPLHF

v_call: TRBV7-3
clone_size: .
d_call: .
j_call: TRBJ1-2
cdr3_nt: TGTGCCAGCTCTGACAGCCCCCTGAGAAACTATGGCTACACCTTC
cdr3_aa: CASSDSPLRNYGYTF

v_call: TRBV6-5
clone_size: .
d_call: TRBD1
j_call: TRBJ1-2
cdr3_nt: TGTGCCAGCCAGGGGGATTCCTATGGCTACACCTTC
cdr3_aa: CASQGDSYGYTF

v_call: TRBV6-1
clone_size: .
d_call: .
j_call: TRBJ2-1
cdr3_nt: TGTGCCAGCAGTGACCGAGGGTCCTCCTACAATGAGCAGTTCTTC
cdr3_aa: CASSDRGSSYNEQFF

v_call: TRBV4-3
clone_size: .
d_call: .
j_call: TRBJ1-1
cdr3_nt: TGCGCCAGCAGCATTGAACAGGCCTCGGGCACTGAAGCTTTCTTT
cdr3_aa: CASSIEQASGTEAFF

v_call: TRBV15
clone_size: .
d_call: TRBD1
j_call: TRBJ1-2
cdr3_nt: TGTGCCACCAGCAGGGTCACAGGGGCCTACACCTTC
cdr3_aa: CATSRVTGAYTF

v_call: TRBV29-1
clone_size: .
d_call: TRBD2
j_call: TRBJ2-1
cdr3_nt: TGCAGCGATTCCCCTAGCGGGAGTGTGTACAATGAGCAGTTCTTC
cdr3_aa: CSDSPSGSVYNEQFF

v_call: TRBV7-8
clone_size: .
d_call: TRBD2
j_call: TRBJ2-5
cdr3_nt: TGTGCCAGCAGCTTAGGAGCCCTAGCGGATCAAGAGACCCAGTACTTC
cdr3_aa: CASSLGALADQETQYF

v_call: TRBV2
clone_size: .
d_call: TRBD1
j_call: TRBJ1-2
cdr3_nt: TGTGCCAGCAGTGAAGCCGCCGGGACAGGGTATGGCTACACCTTC
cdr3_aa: CASSEAAGTGYGYTF

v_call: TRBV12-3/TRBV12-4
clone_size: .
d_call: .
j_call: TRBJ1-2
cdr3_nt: TGTGCCAGCAGTTTCGGGGAGGGGTATGGCTACACCTTC
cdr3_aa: CASSFGEGYGYTF

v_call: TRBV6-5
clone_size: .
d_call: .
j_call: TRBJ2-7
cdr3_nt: TGTGCCAGCTCCCAAGGGGACACCGTTTACCACGAGCAGTACTTC
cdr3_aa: CASSQGDTVYHEQYF

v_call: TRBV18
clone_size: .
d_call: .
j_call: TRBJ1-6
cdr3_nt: TGTGCCAGCTCACCGATCTCCGCTCTGCAGGGCAATTCACCCCTCCACTTT
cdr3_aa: CASSPISALQGNSPLHF

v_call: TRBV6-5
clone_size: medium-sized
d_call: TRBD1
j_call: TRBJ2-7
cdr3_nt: TGTGCCAGCAGTTACGCCCCGGGACAGGGGTGGGACGAGCAGTACTTC
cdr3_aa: CASSYAPGQGWDEQYF

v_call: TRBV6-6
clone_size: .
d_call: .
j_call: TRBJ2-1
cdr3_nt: TGTGCCAGCAGTTCGAAACTAGCAGCGTACAATGAGCAGTTCTTC
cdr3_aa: CASSSKLAAYNEQFF

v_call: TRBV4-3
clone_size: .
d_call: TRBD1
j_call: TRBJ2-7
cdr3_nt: TGCGCCAGCAGCCTCAGACAGGGTCCTACCTACGAGCAGTACTTC
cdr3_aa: CASSLRQGPTYEQYF

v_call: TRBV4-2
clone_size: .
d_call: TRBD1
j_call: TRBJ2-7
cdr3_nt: TGTGCCAGCAGCCAAGATGGGACAGGGCCGGCCTTATCACGGCAGTACTTC
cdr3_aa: CASSQDGTGPALSRQYF

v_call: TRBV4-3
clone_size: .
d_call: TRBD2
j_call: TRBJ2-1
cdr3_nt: TGCGCCAGCAGCCAAGAATCGGCGATCGGGGTACTAGCGGGGGAGCAGTTCTTC
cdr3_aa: CASSQESAIGVLAGEQFF

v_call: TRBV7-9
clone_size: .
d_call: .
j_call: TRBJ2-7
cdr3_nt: TGTGCCAGCGGTGTAACGGGAGAATCCTACGAGCAGTACTTC
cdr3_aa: CASGVTGESYEQYF

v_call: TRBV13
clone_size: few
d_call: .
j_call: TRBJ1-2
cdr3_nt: TGTGCCAGCAGCGGACCGGACAGCACCTATGGCTACACCTTC
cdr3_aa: CASSGPDSTYGYTF

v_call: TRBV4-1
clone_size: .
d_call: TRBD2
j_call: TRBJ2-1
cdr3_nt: TGCGCCAGCAGCCAAGGATGGGGGGGAGCGAATGAGCAGTTCTTC
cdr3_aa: CASSQGWGGANEQFF

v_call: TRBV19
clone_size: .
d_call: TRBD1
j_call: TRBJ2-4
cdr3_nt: TGTGCCAGTAACCTAGACAGGGACCTCGCCAAAAACATTCAGTACTTC
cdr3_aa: CASNLDRDLAKNIQYF

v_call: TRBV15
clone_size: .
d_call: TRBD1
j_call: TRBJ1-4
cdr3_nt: TGTGCCACCAGCAGAGCTACCTACGGGACAGGGCTTCTTAATGAAAAACTGTTTTTT
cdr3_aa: CATSRATYGTGLLNEKLFF

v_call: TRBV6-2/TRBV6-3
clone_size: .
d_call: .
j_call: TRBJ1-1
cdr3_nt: TGTGCCAGCAGTTGGAACAGACAGATGAACACTGAAGCTTTCTTT
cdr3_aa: CASSWNRQMNTEAFF

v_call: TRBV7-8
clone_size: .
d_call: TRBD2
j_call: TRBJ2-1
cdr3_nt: TGTGCCAGCAGCTTCCTCATAGCGGGAGATGTCTACAATGAGCAGTTCTTC
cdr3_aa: CASSFLIAGDVYNEQFF

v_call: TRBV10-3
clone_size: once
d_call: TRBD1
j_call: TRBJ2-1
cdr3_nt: TGTGCCATCAGTGAGCGACAGGGATCCTACAATGAGCAGTTCTTC
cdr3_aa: CAISERQGSYNEQFF

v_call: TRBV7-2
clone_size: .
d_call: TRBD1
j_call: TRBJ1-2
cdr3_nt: TGTGCCAGCTTCGGACAGGATCACTATGGCTACACCTTC
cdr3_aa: CASFGQDHYGYTF

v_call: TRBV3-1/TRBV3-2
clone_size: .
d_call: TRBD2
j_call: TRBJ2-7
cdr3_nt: TGTGCCAGCAGCCAAGTTCTAGCGGGAGGCTACGAGCAGTACTTC
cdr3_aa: CASSQVLAGGYEQYF

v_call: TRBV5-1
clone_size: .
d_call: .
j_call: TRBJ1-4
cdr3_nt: TGCGCCAGCAGCTTGGAAGGTGTAGGGGCACTTAATGAAAAACTGTTTTTT
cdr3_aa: CASSLEGVGALNEKLFF

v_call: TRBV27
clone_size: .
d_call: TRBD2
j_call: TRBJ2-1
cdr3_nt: TGTGCCAGCAGTGGCCAACTAGCGGGGGCAGCCTACAATGAGCAGTTCTTC
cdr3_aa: CASSGQLAGAAYNEQFF

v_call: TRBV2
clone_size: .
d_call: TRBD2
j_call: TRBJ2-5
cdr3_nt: TGTGCCAGCAGTCGGACTAGCGGGATTGAGACCCAGTACTTC
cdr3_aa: CASSRTSGIETQYF

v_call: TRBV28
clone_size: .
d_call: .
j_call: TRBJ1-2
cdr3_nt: TGTGCCAGCAGCGCCGGCGGAGAGGGTAACTATGGCTACACCTTC
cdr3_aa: CASSAGGEGNYGYTF